The 11 T cell receptor beta chains below all came from one sample that was sequenced in a study of blood T cell repertoires in COVID-19. The method was immunoSEQ multiplex PCR; TCRdb's version includes in-frame clones alone and lacks a portion of them. The sample shows roughly 250,000 clones, about 88% of them seen only once. The sequenced material came from peripheral blood. The receptor source for this set is a woman in her thirties or forties who had recovered from COVID-19.

The chain combines TRBV18 with TRBJ2-3, with 7 positions matching TRBD2. This CDR3 region has 16 residues. CDR1 and CDR2 (germline): KGHSH, LQKENI. V trimming: 6 bases; J trimming: 4 bases; junction bases outside the gene matches: 13. In DNA form, the CDR3 reads TGTGCCAGCTCGGGGGGACTAACAGCCCTTTCAGATACGCAGTATTTT. Its protein product is CASSGGLTALSDTQYF.

V and J are TRBV30 and TRBJ2-3; D is perhaps TRBD2 (6 bases). There are 15 residues in the CDR3. Deletions cut 1 base from V and 6 bases from J, with 17 bases between. From germline, CDR1 is GTSNPN and CDR2 SVGIG (reference sequence). CDR3 amino acids: CAWSATRGPGDTQYF. In DNA form, the CDR3 reads TGTGCCTGGAGTGCGACTAGGGGACCGGGCGATACGCAGTATTTT.

The table lists this clone with a count of one. This chain connects TRBV15 to TRBJ1-4, with D unresolved. The V and J ends lost 0 bases and 8 bases respectively, with 7 bases between them. Germline V lookup: CDR1 LNHNV, CDR2 YYDKDF (reference sequence). The CDR3 has 13 residues. CDR3 in amino acids: CATSRDRGEKLFF. CDR3 sequence (DNA): TGTGCCACCAGCAGAGATCGAGGCGAAAAACTGTTTTTT.

The chain couples TRBV5-1 to TRBJ2-1, with D perhaps matching TRBD2 (5 bases). The CDR3 length is 11 residues. Germline CDR1 reads SGHRS; CDR2 reads YFSETQ. V was pared by 7 bases and J by 4 bases, with 6 bases between. In DNA form, the CDR3 reads TGCGCCAGCGGGGAGTACAATGAGCAGTTCTTC. Encoded protein: CASGEYNEQFF.

The chain couples TRBV14 to TRBJ2-7; tentatively, D is TRBD2 (5 bases). V lost 5 bases, J lost 0 bases, and 17 bases lay in between. The CDR3 is 16 residues long. Looked up from germline, CDR1 is SGHDN and CDR2 is FVKESK. CDR3 nucleotides: TGTGCCAGCAGCAATGACCAGCGGACGACCTCCTACGAGCAGTACGTC. This codes for CASSNDQRTTSYEQYV.

The chain recombines TRBV9 with TRBJ1-4, with D hard to call. Germline CDR1 is SGDLS and CDR2 is YYNGEE. This CDR3 region has 15 residues. Trimming left V 0 bases short and J 1 base short, with 7 bases between. DNA of the CDR3: TGTGCCAGCAGCGTAGCTGCCAGAACTAATGAAAAACTGTTTTTT. It specifies CASSVAARTNEKLFF.

The chain combines TRBV7-8 with TRBJ2-1; D perhaps matches TRBD2 (6 bases). CDR1 and CDR2 from the germline V gene are SGHVS and FQNEAQ. V lost 4 bases and J 8 bases, leaving 18 bases between the germline ends. The CDR3 runs 15 residues. The CDR3: CASSSTDLTSYEQFF. The CDR3 DNA reads as TGTGCCAGCAGCTCGACCGACCTTACTAGCTATGAGCAGTTCTTC.

The V gene is TRBV7-9, the J gene TRBJ2-1; D is ambiguous. Germline assignment: CDR1 SEHNR and CDR2 FQNEAQ (reference sequence). The CDR3 is 15 residues long. V was cut by 5 bases and J by 0 bases, with 11 bases left in between. The CDR3 DNA follows: TGTGCCAGCAGCACCCCGGAGAGCTCCTACAATGAGCAGTTCTTC. Protein sequence: CASSTPESSYNEQFF.

The V call is TRBV13, the J call TRBJ1-1, with a weak D call TRBD1 (5 bases). The germline gives CDR1 PRHDT, CDR2 FYEKMQ (reference sequence). This CDR3 is 14 amino acids long. V dropped 5 bases and J dropped 2 bases, with 12 bases sitting between them. The CDR3 spells CASSLGGINTEAFF. The CDR3 DNA follows: TGTGCCAGCAGCCTCGGGGGTATCAACACTGAAGCTTTCTTT.

The V and J genes are TRBV12-3 or TRBV12-4 and TRBJ2-7, with D perhaps TRBD2 (5 bases). V was trimmed by 3 bases and J by 0 bases, leaving 6 bases between them. The CDR3 is 13 amino acids. Here the CDR3 reads CASSFGDSYEQYF. The CDR3 DNA reads as TGTGCCAGCAGTTTCGGGGACTCCTACGAGCAGTACTTC.

This sequence joins TRBV11-3 and TRBJ1-6, with D possibly being TRBD1 (5 bases). Per the germline V gene, CDR1 is SGHNT and CDR2 is YENEEA. Trimming stripped 5 bases from V and 7 bases from J, with 6 bases between. This CDR3 is 12 amino acids long. CDR3: CASSPGNSPLHF. CDR3 DNA sequence: TGTGCCAGCAGCCCAGGGAATTCACCCCTCCACTTT.